The present TCR beta chain was sequenced within a study of T cells in Graves' hyperthyroidism and ophthalmopathy. General study findings and limits: Ophthalmopathy could be told apart from stable hyperthyroidism with a 13 V-J model. Clonotypes that were expanded in thyroid above 0.001 mostly appeared in blood too.

RNA transcripts yielded amplified TCR beta CDR3 regions. RT-PCR in the first round (using the HTBI primer set) targeted the TCR CDR3. TCRdb itself ran the multiplex PCR reads through MiXCR, one entry per CDR3 protein. The sample shows approximately 740,000 distinct CDR3 sequences, 13% to 15% of them seen only once. Looked up from germline, CDR1 is MGHRA and CDR2 is YSYEKL. The CDR3 totals 14 residues. The V and J ends lost 3 bases and 4 bases respectively, with 10 bases between them. Hyperthyroidism was newly diagnosed in patients aged 18 to 65 (duration under 2 months). Cells are PBMCs isolated from about 10 ml of fresh blood. Concerning this clonotype: The antigen remains unidentified.

Sequencing input: blood. V and J are TRBV4-1 and TRBJ1-5, with a weak D call TRBD1 (6 bases). The TCR comes from a young woman with Graves' hyperthyroidism. The CDR3 bases are TGCGCCAGCAGCCAGGCACAGGGAAATCAGCCCCAGCATTTT. This codes for CASSQAQGNQPQHF.